The 23 T cell receptor beta chains reported below all come from one sample, sequenced in a study of cytomegalovirus exposure and HLA in healthy donors. PCR used 60 Vbeta primers and 13 Jbeta primers. TCRdb's copy holds only in-frame clones and misses some; the assay was immunoSEQ multiplex PCR. In the table there are more than 90,000 clones, about four fifths of which are singletons. What was sequenced was PBMCs. The receptors originated from a woman between 40 and 55 years old in good health and CMV-seropositive.

The CDR3 spells CATSRDFGSRDSANNEQFF. CDR3 sequence (DNA): TGTGCCACCAGCAGAGATTTCGGTTCCCGGGACTCCGCGAACAATGAGCAGTTCTTC. The chain employs TRBV15 and TRBJ2-1; weak D call: TRBD2 (6 bases). Germline CDR1 and CDR2: LNHNV and YYDKDF (reference sequence). Trimming left V 0 bases short and J 5 bases short, with 23 bases between. This CDR3 is built from 19 residues.

The chain couples TRBV6-4 to TRBJ2-2; 7 bases match TRBD2. Germline assignment: CDR1 MRHNA and CDR2 SNTAGT. The trim removed 6 bases at V and 2 bases at J, leaving 6 bases unmatched. This CDR3 contains 15 residues. CDR3 sequence: CASSPSGVNTGELFF. The CDR3, as DNA: TGTGCCAGCAGCCCCAGCGGGGTAAACACCGGGGAGCTGTTTTTT.

The chain uses TRBV10-3 and TRBJ1-2, with D possibly being TRBD1 (5 bases). The CDR3 is 16 residues long. The germline V gene encodes CDR1 ENHRY and CDR2 SYGVKD. Trimming shortened V by 3 bases and J by 0 bases, and 14 bases separated the two germline ends. The CDR3 region is CAISDPHDSSNYGYTF. CDR3 coding DNA: TGTGCCATCAGTGACCCACACGACAGTTCTAACTATGGCTACACCTTC.

The chain uses TRBV5-1 and TRBJ2-4; D not resolved. The CDR3 has 15 residues. The V end was cut by 0 bases, the J end by 1 base, with 8 bases between. In germline, CDR1 is SGHRS, CDR2 YFSETQ. This chain's CDR3 is CASSLEAPAKNIQYF. The DNA for the CDR3 is TGCGCCAGCAGCTTGGAAGCCCCGGCCAAAAACATTCAGTACTTC.

The chain is built from TRBV6-1 and TRBJ1-5; no firm D call. The V end was cut by 2 bases, the J end by 3 bases, with 14 bases between. CDR1 and CDR2 (germline): MNHNS, SASEGT. CDR3 length: 16 amino acids. The CDR3 region has the DNA TGTGCCAGCAGTGAAAAAGGAGGCAGGCTCAATCAGCCCCAGCATTTT. It encodes CASSEKGGRLNQPQHF.

The chain employs TRBV27 and TRBJ2-7; maybe TRBD2 (6 bases). V lost 5 bases and J lost 2, with 16 bases in between. The germline V gene encodes CDR1 MNHEY and CDR2 SMNVEV (reference sequence). The CDR3 loop spans 15 amino acids. CDR3 in amino acids: CASSERDGSAYEQYF. The CDR3 DNA sequence: TGTGCCAGCAGTGAAAGGGACGGGAGCGCCTACGAGCAGTACTTC.

The J gene is TRBJ2-1, the V gene TRBV18, with 12 positions matching TRBD2. Losses at the gene ends were 3 bases for V and 4 bases for J; bases not matched to a gene: 7. Germline CDR1 is KGHSH and CDR2 is LQKENI. CDR3 size: 17 residues. CDR3 coding DNA: TGTGCCAGCTCACCCCTAGCGGGAGGGCCGGGTTACAATGAGCAGTTCTTC. This sequence encodes CASSPLAGGPGYNEQFF.

This clone was seen once. The gene calls are TRBV30 and TRBJ1-1; TRBD1 matches 7 bases. Germline V gene data show CDR1 as GTSNPN and CDR2 as SVGIG (reference sequence). The CDR3 covers 13 residues. The junction had 10 bases not matched to a gene; V was cut back by 3 bases and J by 9 bases. CDR3 sequence reads: CAWRPRRQGKAFF. The CDR3 coding sequence is TGTGCCTGGAGACCCAGGAGACAGGGAAAAGCTTTCTTT.

The rearrangement joins TRBV2 to TRBJ1-4; D gene unclear. CDR1 and CDR2 (germline): SNHLY, FYNNEI. Trimming removed 4 bases at V and 8 bases at J, with 14 bases between. CDR3 length equals 14 residues. CDR3 region: CASSVHGSGEKLFF. The CDR3 DNA sequence: TGTGCCAGCAGTGTACACGGCTCCGGGGAAAAACTGTTTTTT.

V is TRBV2 and J is TRBJ2-2; tentative D call: TRBD1 (6 bases). Germline CDR1 SNHLY, CDR2 FYNNEI. The CDR3 consists of 15 residues. V shed 4 bases and J shed 1 base, with 10 bases lying between them. The CDR3 DNA is TGTGCCAGCAGTGTACGGACAGAGAACACCGGGGAGCTGTTTTTT. This codes for CASSVRTENTGELFF.

The chain joins TRBV28 to TRBJ1-2; a weak D match, TRBD1 (6 bases). CDR1 and CDR2 from the germline V gene are MDHEN and SYDVKM. The CDR3 is 14 residues long. V dropped 0 bases and J dropped 4 bases, with 9 bases sitting between them. The CDR3 region has the DNA TGTGCCAGCAGTTTATGGGAGGACAGCTATGGCTACACCTTC. Protein product: CASSLWEDSYGYTF.

The J gene is TRBJ2-7, the V gene TRBV6-1, with 9 bases identical to TRBD2. Losses at the gene ends were 0 bases for V and 2 bases for J; bases not matched to a gene: 2. This CDR3 has 15 amino acids. Germline assignment: CDR1 MNHNS and CDR2 SASEGT. The CDR3 nucleotides read TGTGCCAGCAGTGAAGCGGTAGCGGGAGCCTACGAGCAGTACTTC. As protein: CASSEAVAGAYEQYF.

The CDR3: CASSLSSQTSTDTQYF. CDR3 in DNA: TGTGCCAGTAGTCTAAGTAGCCAGACTAGCACAGATACGCAGTATTTT. V is TRBV19 and J is TRBJ2-3; D not certain. CDR3 length: 16 residues. The V end lost 5 bases, the J end lost 0 bases, and 15 bases lay between the germline ends. CDR1 LNHDA and CDR2 SQIVND come from the germline V gene (reference sequence).

This chain joins TRBV4-1 and TRBJ1-3; D is uncertain. CDR3 length: 18 amino acids. Germline CDR1 MGHRA, CDR2 YSYEKL. With 0 bases removed from V and 0 bases from J, the gap between germline ends came to 15 bases. DNA for the CDR3: TGCGCCAGCAGCCAAGATGCCGTACAGATGTTCTCTGGAAACACCATATATTTT. This translates into CASSQDAVQMFSGNTIYF.

The chain carries TRBV6-1 and TRBJ2-2; D remains unclear. The length of the CDR3 is 14 residues. Looked up from germline, CDR1 is MNHNS and CDR2 is SASEGT. V gave up 4 bases and J gave up 8 bases, with 14 bases separating them. The CDR3 nucleotides read TGTGCCAGCAGTGGGGCCCCTAACCGGGGGGAGCTGTTTTTT. Residues: CASSGAPNRGELFF.

This clone was seen a few times. The genes are TRBV28 and TRBJ1-1, with 7 bases lining up with TRBD1. The V and J ends lost 7 bases and 1 base, in that order; junction bases with no gene match: 3. The CDR3 is 13 amino acids. Germline lookup yields CDR1 MDHEN and CDR2 SYDVKM. The CDR3 DNA reads as TGTGCCAGCATTCCAGGGGGGAACACTGAAGCTTTCTTT. Its translation: CASIPGGNTEAFF.

This clone was seen only a few times. This sequence joins TRBV5-1 and TRBJ2-2; D remains ambiguous. Germline values: CDR1 SGHRS, CDR2 YFSETQ. This CDR3 is 13 amino acids long. Trimming took 0 bases from V and 9 from J, leaving 9 bases between them. The CDR3 nucleotides are TGCGCCAGCAGCTTGGCCCCAGTCAGGGAGCTGTTTTTT. It specifies CASSLAPVRELFF.

This chain joins TRBV7-2 and TRBJ1-2; D is unclear. Trimming stripped 4 bases from V and 5 bases from J, with 11 bases between. This CDR3 has 13 residues. Germline CDR1 is SGHTA and CDR2 is FQGNSA. The CDR3 loop reads CASSWENIYGYTF. CDR3 nucleotides: TGTGCCAGCAGCTGGGAGAACATTTATGGCTACACCTTC.

The chain recombines TRBV6-1 with TRBJ2-3; TRBD2 is a possible D gene (6 bases). The CDR3 is 14 residues long. V was clipped by 7 bases and J by 6 bases, with 17 bases between them. Germline V lookup: CDR1 MNHNS, CDR2 SASEGT. CDR3 sequence reads: CASKQTSDIDTQYF. CDR3 nucleotide sequence: TGTGCCAGCAAGCAGACTAGTGATATTGATACGCAGTATTTT.

The V call is TRBV5-6, the J call TRBJ2-5; 8 nucleotides match TRBD2. The CDR3 contains 14 residues. J lost 5 bases, V lost 4 bases, and 7 bases had no gene match. In germline, CDR1 is SGHDT, CDR2 YYEEEE. The CDR3 reads CASSPASGSETQYF. The DNA of the CDR3 is TGTGCCAGCAGCCCCGCCAGCGGGAGTGAGACCCAGTACTTC.

This rearrangement joins TRBV7-2 to TRBJ2-7; 7 bases line up with TRBD1. The CDR3 is made up of 13 amino acids. J lost 7 bases, V lost 0 bases, and 3 bases had no gene match. CDR1 SGHTA and CDR2 FQGNSA come from the germline V gene. CDR3 sequence (DNA): TGTGCCAGCAGCTTAGCGACAGGGCATGAGCAGTACTTC. It encodes CASSLATGHEQYF.

This clone was recorded many times. V is TRBV6-1 and J is TRBJ2-5, with 8 bases lining up with TRBD2. This CDR3 is built from 16 residues. Germline V gene sequence: CDR1 MNHNS, CDR2 SASEGT. V shed 2 bases, J shed 5 bases, and the junction held 10 bases outside the gene matches. CDR3 DNA: TGTGCCAGCAGTGAAACCCTCGGGAGGGGAACGGAGACCCAGTACTTC. Protein: CASSETLGRGTETQYF.

J is TRBJ2-2 and V is TRBV7-9, with 7 bases matching TRBD1. CDR3 length equals 13 residues. Germline CDR1 SEHNR, CDR2 FQNEAQ (reference sequence). Trimming took 10 bases from V and 0 from J; bases not matched to a gene: 2. CDR3 DNA: TGTGCCACCGGGACAGCGAACACCGGGGAGCTGTTTTTT. Its protein is CATGTANTGELFF. Based on the CDR3 plus reference TRBV7-9 and TRBJ2-2, the full variable domain is DTGVSQNPRHKITKRGQNVTFRCDPISEHNRLYWYRQTLGQGPEFLTYFQNEAQLEKSRLLSDRFSAERPKGSFSTLEIQRTEQGDSAMYLCATGTANTGELFFGEGSRLTVL.